This T cell receptor beta chain originates from a study of blood T cells in healthy people across ages. Samples each yielded at least 5.5 micrograms of total RNA. This clonotype appeared a few times. No antigen is known for it. Deletions cut 7 bases from V and 2 bases from J, with 15 bases between. This CDR3 has 15 residues. Per the germline V gene, CDR1 is MNHEY and CDR2 is SVGAGI. Findings and limits, study-wide: Nothing was known about donor CMV status, and this possibly confounded expanded clonotype changes. Long-lived donors exceeded aged donors in naive CD4+ cells and diversity.

PCR was performed a second time for about 7 to 12 cycles using a sample-barcoded 5' primer and a J-beta primer mix. The authors tagged each cDNA molecule using a template-switch adaptor with 12 random nucleotides. TCRdb independently ran MiXCR on the 5' RACE reads; one entry per CDR3 protein. The sample gives 550,000 to 750,000 distinct CDR3 sequences, around 21% of which show up once; about 3.6% is in the top ten. Source material: blood. The chain combines TRBV6-5 with TRBJ2-1; D might be TRBD1 or TRBD2, each matching 6 bases. The receptor's source is a man between 65 and 85 years old in good health. CDR3 amino acids: CASTPEGGPYNEQFF. The CDR3 bases are TGTGCCAGCACACCCGAGGGGGGCCCCTACAATGAGCAGTTCTTC.